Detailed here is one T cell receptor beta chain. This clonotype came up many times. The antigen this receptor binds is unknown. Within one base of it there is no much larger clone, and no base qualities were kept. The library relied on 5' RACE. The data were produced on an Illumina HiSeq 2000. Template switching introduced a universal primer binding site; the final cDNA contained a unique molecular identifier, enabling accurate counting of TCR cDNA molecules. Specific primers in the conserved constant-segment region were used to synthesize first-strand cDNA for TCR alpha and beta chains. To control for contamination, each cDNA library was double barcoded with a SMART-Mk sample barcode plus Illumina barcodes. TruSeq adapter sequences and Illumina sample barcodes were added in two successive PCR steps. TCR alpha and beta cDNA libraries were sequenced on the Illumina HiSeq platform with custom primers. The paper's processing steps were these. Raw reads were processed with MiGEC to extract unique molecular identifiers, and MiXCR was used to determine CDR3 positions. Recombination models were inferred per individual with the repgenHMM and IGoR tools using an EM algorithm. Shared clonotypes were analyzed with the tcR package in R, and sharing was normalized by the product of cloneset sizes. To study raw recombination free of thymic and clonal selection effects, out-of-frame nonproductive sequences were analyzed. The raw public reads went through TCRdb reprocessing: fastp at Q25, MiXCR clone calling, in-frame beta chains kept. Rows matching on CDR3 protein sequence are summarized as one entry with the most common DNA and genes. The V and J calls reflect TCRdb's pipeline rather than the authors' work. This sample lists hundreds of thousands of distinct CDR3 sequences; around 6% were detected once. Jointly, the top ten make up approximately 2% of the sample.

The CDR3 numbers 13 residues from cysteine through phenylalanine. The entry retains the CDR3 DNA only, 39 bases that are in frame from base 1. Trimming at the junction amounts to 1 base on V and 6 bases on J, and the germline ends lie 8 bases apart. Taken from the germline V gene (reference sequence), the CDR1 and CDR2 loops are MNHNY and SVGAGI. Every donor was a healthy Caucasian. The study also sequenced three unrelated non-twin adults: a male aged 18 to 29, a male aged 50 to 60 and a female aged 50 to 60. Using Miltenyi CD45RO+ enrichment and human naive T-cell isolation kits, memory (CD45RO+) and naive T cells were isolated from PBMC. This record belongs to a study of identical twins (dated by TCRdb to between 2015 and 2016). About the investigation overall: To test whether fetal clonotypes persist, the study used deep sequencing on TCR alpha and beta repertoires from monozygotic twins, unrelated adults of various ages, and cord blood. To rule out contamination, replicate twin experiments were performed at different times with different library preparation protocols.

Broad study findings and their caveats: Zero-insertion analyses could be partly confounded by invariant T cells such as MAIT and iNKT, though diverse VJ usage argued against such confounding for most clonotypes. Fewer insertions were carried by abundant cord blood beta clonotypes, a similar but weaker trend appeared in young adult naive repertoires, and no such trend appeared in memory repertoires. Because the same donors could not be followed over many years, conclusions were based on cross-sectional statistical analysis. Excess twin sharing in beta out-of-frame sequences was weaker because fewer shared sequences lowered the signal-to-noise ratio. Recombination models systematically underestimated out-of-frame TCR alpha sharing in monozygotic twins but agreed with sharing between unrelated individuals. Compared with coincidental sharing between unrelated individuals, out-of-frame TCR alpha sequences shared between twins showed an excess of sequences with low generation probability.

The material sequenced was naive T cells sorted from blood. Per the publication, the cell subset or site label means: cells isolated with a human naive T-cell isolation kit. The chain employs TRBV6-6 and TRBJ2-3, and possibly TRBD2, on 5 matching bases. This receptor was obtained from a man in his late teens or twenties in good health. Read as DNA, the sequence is TGTGCCAGCAGTTACTTAGCGATCGATACGCAGTATTTT. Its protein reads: CASSYLAIDTQYF.